The sequence of this T cell receptor beta chain was determined in a study of T-cell reconstitution after alpha-beta-depleted transplantation in children. This clonotype was observed at least ten times. Its matching antigen is unknown. Findings and limits, study-wide: T-cell counts and diversity at one year following transplant were attributed mainly to newly produced T cells.

Researchers prepared the TCRbeta library using unique molecular identifiers, the study reports. Each CDR3 protein gets one entry after TCRdb re-called the PCR reads with MiXCR. The table shows fewer than 500,000 distinct CDR3 sequences, with over 40% occurring only once. This specimen consisted of PBMCs, obtained before TCRalphabeta/CD19-depleted stem cell transplant. This receptor was identified in a girl aged 2 to 10 with aplastic anemia, due to receive a stem cell transplant.

CDR3 nucleotide sequence: TGTGCCACCAGTGATTTCGGACTAGCGGGAGGGTCCTACAATGAGCAGTTCTTC. Translation gives CATSDFGLAGGSYNEQFF. The chain uses TRBV24-1 and TRBJ2-1; 15 bases fit TRBD2. Germline V lookup: CDR1 KGHDR, CDR2 SFDVKD. V was pared by 1 base and J by 1 base, with 1 base of the junction left unmatched. The CDR3 covers 18 residues.